This note documents a single TCR beta chain sequence. Its antigen has not been determined. Each CD8+ T cell subset was flow-sorted in triplicate, and 300,000 or so cells per subset were placed directly into RLT lysis buffer. To keep memory contaminants out, a stringent definition of naive CD8+ T cells was applied: CD45RO-CCR7+CD27+CD95-. Using standard density gradient centrifugation, peripheral blood mononuclear cells were isolated from buffy coats. Naive CXCR3-negative and CXCR3-positive CD8+ T cells were flow-sorted on a FACSAria III. An RNeasy Mini Kit was used to extract total RNA from the sorted cells. The data were taken from a study of CXCR3-negative and CXCR3-positive naive CD8 T cells (dated by TCRdb to between 2019 and 2020). Context from the whole study: In total, 130 million to 150 million TRB reads were obtained, which works out to roughly 1.5 +/- 0.3 million reads per library. The diversity and physicochemical repertoire analyses included some 11 donors pooled from two independent experiments. For the TRBV-TRBJ cluster analysis, the naive subsets came from about five donors, while the memory cells came from 3 donors.

The CDR3 starts with the cysteine, ends with the phenylalanine, and has 11 residues. No DNA appears here. As encoded in the germline V gene (reference sequence), CDR1 is MNHEY while CDR2 is SMNVEV. TCRdb lists the instrument as NextSeq 550. The Human TCR Profiling Kit (MiLaboratory) was used to prepare UMI-labeled 5' RACE TRB cDNA libraries. The full amount of extracted RNA was used for cDNA synthesis, and the full amount of resulting cDNA was used for PCR amplification. The libraries were made side by side, with each library going through the same number of PCR cycles. As for the authors' bioinformatics: About 50,000 +/- 10,000 unique UMI-labeled TRB cDNA molecules per library were extracted with MIGEC and MiXCR, with at least two reads per UMI required. On average, approximately 40,000 +/- 10,000 functional in-frame TRB CDR3 nucleotide clonotypes lacking stop codons were found per library. Diversity metrics, including normalized Shannon-Wiener and Chao1, were computed in VDJtools after downsampling to 5000 UMI-labeled TRB molecules per sample. Clonotype-size-weighted physicochemical properties of the central five CDR3 residues (interaction energy, strength, volume and Kidera factor 4) were computed in VDJtools. TCRdb reprocessed the reads and provides one entry for every CDR3 protein sequence; no DNA is given. V and J calls and clone size were set by TCRdb, not the authors. This sample's listing comprises around 65,000 distinct CDR3 sequences. 0.71% of the sample belongs to the ten largest clones.

The paper's findings and limits, for the study overall: TRB CDR3s from CXCR3-positive naive cells showed higher hydrophobicity (lower Kidera factor 4), lower energy, and higher strength and volume indices than CXCR3-negative naive cells. CXCR3 expression partially decreased after cryopreservation, so most assays used freshly isolated PBMCs. Repertoire diversity was comparably high in both naive subsets but much lower in memory CD8+ T cells. TRBV-TRBJ usage was similar between naive CXCR3-negative and CXCR3-positive cells from the same donor, while memory cells showed distinct patterns. Because surface CD5, which is linked to self-reactivity in mice, was comparable between the naive subsets, TCR interaction strength was also inferred from the physicochemical properties of TRB CDR3s.

Specimen: naive CXCR3+ CD8+ T cells from blood. This specimen's cell subset or site label, per the study, means: CD45RO-CCR7+CD27+CD95- naive CD8+ T cells expressing CXCR3 (TNR3+). The rearranged chain carries TRBV27 and TRBJ2-7. The clonotype originates from a human donor in good health. Some clones in this sample may be carry-over from other donors' samples. The CDR3 protein: CAIKTAYEQYF.